This passage covers 13 T cell receptor beta chains from one sample sequenced in a study of blood T cells in healthy people across ages. Then a second PCR, running roughly 7 to 11 cycles, was carried out with a sample-barcoded 5' primer and a J-beta primer mix. TCRdb processed the 5' RACE reads anew with MiXCR; each CDR3 protein has one entry. The sample has under 850,000 distinct CDR3 sequences, under 40% seen once. Specimen: blood. These receptors all come from a man aged 18 to 29 in good health.

This chain links TRBV4-1 with TRBJ2-3, with TRBD2 as a possible D gene (6 bases). V lost 0 bases and J 3 bases, leaving 10 bases between the germline ends. There are 15 residues in the CDR3. Per the germline V gene, CDR1 is MGHRA and CDR2 is YSYEKL. CDR3 coding DNA: TGCGCCAGCAGCCAAGAATCGGGAGAGACAGATACGCAGTATTTT. Its protein product is CASSQESGETDTQYF.

This clonotype came up many times. The chain couples TRBV6-4 to TRBJ2-7, with a possible D match to TRBD1 (6 bases). Trimming removed 6 bases at V and 0 bases at J, with 12 bases between. The germline CDR1 and CDR2 sequences are MRHNA and SNTAGT. This CDR3 has 14 residues. CDR3 DNA: TGTGCCAGCAGACCCCGGGACACCTCCTACGAGCAGTACTTC. As protein: CASRPRDTSYEQYF.

This clonotype was counted a single time. This could be a read error, since a much larger clone is one nucleotide away. The J gene is TRBJ2-7, the V gene TRBV7-9; tentative D call: TRBD1 (5 bases). Trimming removed 1 base at V and 3 bases at J, with 10 bases between. CDR1 is SEHNR, CDR2 FQNEAQ, per germline (reference sequence). The CDR3 runs to 14 residues. This CDR3 reads CASSLVPGHYEQYF. Written as DNA, the CDR3 is TGTGCCAGCAGCTTAGTGCCAGGGCACTACGAGCAGTACTTC.

This clonotype was seen ten or more times. The rearrangement joins TRBV4-3 to TRBJ2-7; D remains ambiguous. V was shortened by 1 base and J by 2 bases, with 9 bases between the two germline ends. Germline lookup yields CDR1 LGHNA and CDR2 YSLEER. CDR3 length equals 14 residues. In DNA form, the CDR3 reads TGCGCCAGCAGCCAAGGTCTCAGGACCTACGAGCAGTACTTC. Translated, it gives CASSQGLRTYEQYF.

This chain links TRBV20-1 with TRBJ2-7, with no clear D. The V end lost 0 bases, the J end lost 1 base, and 10 bases lay between the germline ends. CDR3 size: 14 residues. Germline lookup yields CDR1 DFQATT and CDR2 SNEGSKA (reference sequence). As DNA, the CDR3 is TGCAGTGCTAGAGATCGCGAGGATTCCTACGAGCAGTACTTC. It encodes CSARDREDSYEQYF.

J is TRBJ2-5 and V is TRBV7-3; TRBD2 matches 11 bases. CDR1 SGHTA and CDR2 FQGTGA come from the germline V gene. This CDR3 spans 17 amino acids. V lost 3 bases and J lost 7; bases outside the gene matches: 13. CDR3 residues: CASSFSTSGAVRATQYF. DNA of the CDR3: TGTGCCAGCAGCTTTTCGACTAGCGGGGCTGTCCGGGCGACCCAGTACTTC.

A word on this clonotype: An end of the junction does not agree with germline; a read error may underlie this. The CDR3: CASSIPGNNSPPHF. The CDR3 DNA reads as TGTGCCAGCAGCATCCCAGGGAATAATTCACCCCCCCACTTT. The J gene is TRBJ1-6, the V gene TRBV7-9, with D perhaps TRBD1 (5 bases). Germline-derived CDR1 and CDR2 are SEHNR and FQNEAQ (reference sequence). This CDR3 is built from 14 residues.

Details on this clonotype: This may arise from a read error, as a much more abundant clone is one base away. V gene TRBV4-2 combines with J gene TRBJ2-5; possibly TRBD1 for D (5 bases). The last part of the DNA fits TRBJ2-1 better; the J call may be wrong. The CDR3 runs 14 residues. Germline lookup yields CDR1 LGHNA and CDR2 YNFKEQ. The CDR3 bases are TGTGCCAGCAGCCAAGATTTAGGACAAGAGACCCAGTTCTTC. Protein sequence: CASSQDLGQETQFF.

In its sample, this clonotype was seen once. One junction end does not reproduce the germline sequence, and a read error may be involved. The V gene is TRBV7-9, the J gene TRBJ2-3, with TRBD2 as a possible D gene (6 bases). Germline CDR1 is SEHNR and CDR2 is FQNEAQ (reference sequence). CDR3 length: 14 amino acids. Here the CDR3 reads CAGSPTRGRDTQYF. CDR3 bases: TGTGCCGGCAGCCCGACCCGAGGGAGGGATACGCAGTATTTT.

This clonotype appeared a few times. V is TRBV2 and J is TRBJ2-1; 8 bases agree with TRBD1. V lost 5 bases, J lost 10 bases, and 10 bases stayed unmatched. Germline V gene sequence: CDR1 SNHLY, CDR2 FYNNEI. The CDR3 totals 14 residues. The CDR3, as DNA: TGTGCCAGCAGTTCCGGGACAGGCAATGCGGAGCAGTTCTTC. Protein product: CASSSGTGNAEQFF. Full variable domain (missing parts from reference TRBV2 and TRBJ2-1): EPEVTQTPSHQVTQMGQEVILRCVPISNHLYFYWYRQILGQKVEFLVSFYNNEISEKSEIFDDQFSVERPDGSNFTLKIRSTKLEDSAMYFCASSSGTGNAEQFFGPGTRLTVL.

This clonotype was counted a few times. The chain employs TRBV7-9 and TRBJ2-1; D unclear. The CDR3 covers 13 residues. The germline V gene has CDR1 SEHNR and CDR2 FQNEAQ (reference sequence). V gave up 1 base and J gave up 9 bases, with 10 bases separating them. The CDR3 loop reads CASSLESSSEQFF. The DNA of the CDR3 is TGTGCCAGCAGCTTAGAGTCTAGTTCTGAGCAGTTCTTC.

The rearrangement uses TRBV5-6 and TRBJ2-7; 11 bases align to TRBD1. Germline assignment: CDR1 SGHDT and CDR2 YYEEEE. Trimming removed 4 bases from V and 3 bases from J; junction bases left unmatched: 3. The CDR3 sequence is 14 residues long. CDR3 nucleotides: TGTGCCAGCAGCCAAGGGACAGGGGGCTACGAGCAGTACTTC. It codes for CASSQGTGGYEQYF.

Comment on this clonotype: A much larger clone differs by one base, so this may be a read error. V is TRBV29-1 and J is TRBJ2-3; TRBD1 matches 7 bases. Germline V lookup: CDR1 SQVTM, CDR2 ANQGSEA. This CDR3 comprises 21 residues. CDR3 sequence reads: CSAEGLQSRDRKNPNTDTQYF. CDR3 in DNA: TGCAGCGCTGAAGGACTGCAGTCTCGGGACAGAAAAAACCCCAACACAGATACGCAGTATTTT.